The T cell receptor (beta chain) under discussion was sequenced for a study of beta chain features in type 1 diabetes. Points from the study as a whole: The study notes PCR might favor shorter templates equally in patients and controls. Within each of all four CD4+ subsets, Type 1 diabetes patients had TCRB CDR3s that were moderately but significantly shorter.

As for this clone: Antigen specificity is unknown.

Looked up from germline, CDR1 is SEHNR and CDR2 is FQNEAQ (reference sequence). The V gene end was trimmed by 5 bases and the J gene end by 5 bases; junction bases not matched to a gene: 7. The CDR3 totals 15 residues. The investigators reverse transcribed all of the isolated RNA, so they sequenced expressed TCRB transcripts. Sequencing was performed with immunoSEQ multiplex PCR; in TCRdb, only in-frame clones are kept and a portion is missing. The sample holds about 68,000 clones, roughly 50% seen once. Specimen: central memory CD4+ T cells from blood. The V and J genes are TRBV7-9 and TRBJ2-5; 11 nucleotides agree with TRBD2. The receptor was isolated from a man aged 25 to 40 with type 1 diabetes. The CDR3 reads CASSHGTSGPETQYF. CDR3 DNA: TGTGCCAGCAGCCACGGGACTAGCGGCCCGGAGACCCAGTACTTC.